This TCR beta chain was sequenced during a study of T cell clonotyping in hematopoietic cell transplantation. This CDR3 spans 15 amino acids. V lost 4 bases, J lost 6 bases, and 19 bases lay in between. Germline CDR1 and CDR2: LGHNA and YSLEER. Samples: about 28 days before transplant, then days 30, 100 and 180 after. This table comes from immunoSEQ multiplex PCR, and its TCRdb copy is limited to in-frame clones, with some not included. The data contain about 9,000 clones, about three quarters of them singletons. The source was peripheral blood mononuclear cells, collected 180 days after allogeneic stem cell transplant. The clonotype comes from a female patient aged 50-60 years who had an allogeneic stem cell transplant from a related donor, so the T cells may come from the graft donor. Some clones in this sample may be carry-over from other donors' samples. The chain combines TRBV4-3 with TRBJ2-7; possibly TRBD1 or TRBD2 for D (5 bases each). This CDR3 is CASSPGEGIAPEQYF. CDR3 nucleotide sequence: TGCGCCAGCAGCCCCGGCGAGGGGATAGCACCCGAGCAGTACTTC.